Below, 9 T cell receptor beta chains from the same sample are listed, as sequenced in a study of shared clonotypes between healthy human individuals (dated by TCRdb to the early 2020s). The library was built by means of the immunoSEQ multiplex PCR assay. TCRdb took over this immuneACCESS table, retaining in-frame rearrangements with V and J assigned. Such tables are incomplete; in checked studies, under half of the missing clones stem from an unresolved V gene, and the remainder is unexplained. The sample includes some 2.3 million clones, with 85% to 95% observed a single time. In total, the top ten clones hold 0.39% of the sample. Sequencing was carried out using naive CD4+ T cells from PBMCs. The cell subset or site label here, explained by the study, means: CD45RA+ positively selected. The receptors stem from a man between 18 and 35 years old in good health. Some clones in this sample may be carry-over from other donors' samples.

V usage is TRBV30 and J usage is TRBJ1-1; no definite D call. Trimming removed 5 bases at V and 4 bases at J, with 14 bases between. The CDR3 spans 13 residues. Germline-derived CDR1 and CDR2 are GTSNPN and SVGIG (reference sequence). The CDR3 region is CAWVPRFGTEAFF. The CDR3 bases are TGTGCCTGGGTCCCGCGCTTCGGCACTGAAGCTTTCTTT. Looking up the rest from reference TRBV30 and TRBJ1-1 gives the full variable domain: SQTIHQWPATLVQPVGSPLSLECTVEGTSNPNLYWYRQAAGRGLQLLFYSVGIGQISSEVPQNLSASRPQDRQFILSSKKLLLSDSGFYLCAWVPRFGTEAFFGQGTRLTVV.

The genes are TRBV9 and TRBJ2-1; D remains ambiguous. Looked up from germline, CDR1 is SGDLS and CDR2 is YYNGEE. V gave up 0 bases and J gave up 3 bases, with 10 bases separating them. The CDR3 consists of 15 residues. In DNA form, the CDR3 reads TGTGCCAGCAGCGTAGACGGAACCATCTACAATGAGCAGTTCTTC. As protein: CASSVDGTIYNEQFF.

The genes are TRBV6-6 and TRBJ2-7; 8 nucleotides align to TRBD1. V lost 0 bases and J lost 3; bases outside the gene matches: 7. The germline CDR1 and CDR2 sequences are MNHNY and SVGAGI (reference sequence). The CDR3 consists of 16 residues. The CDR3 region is CASSYSTTGGFYEQYF. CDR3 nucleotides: TGTGCCAGCAGTTACTCCACCACAGGGGGGTTCTACGAGCAGTACTTC.

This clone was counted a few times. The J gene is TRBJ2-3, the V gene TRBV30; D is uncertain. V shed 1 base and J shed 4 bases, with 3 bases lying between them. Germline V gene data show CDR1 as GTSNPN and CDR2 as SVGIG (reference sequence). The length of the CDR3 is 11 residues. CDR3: CAWSEADTQYF. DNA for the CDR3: TGTGCCTGGAGTGAGGCAGATACGCAGTATTTT.

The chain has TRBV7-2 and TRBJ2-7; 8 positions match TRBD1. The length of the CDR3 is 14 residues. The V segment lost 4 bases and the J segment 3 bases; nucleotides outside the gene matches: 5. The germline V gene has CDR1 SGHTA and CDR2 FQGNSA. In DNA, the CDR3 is TGTGCCAGCAGCTCGACAGGGGCGAACTACGAGCAGTACTTC. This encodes CASSSTGANYEQYF.

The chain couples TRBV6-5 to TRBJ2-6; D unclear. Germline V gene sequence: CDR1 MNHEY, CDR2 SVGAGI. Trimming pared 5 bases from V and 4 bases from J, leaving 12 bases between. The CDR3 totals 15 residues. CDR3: CASSPGWLGANVLTF. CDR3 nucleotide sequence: TGTGCCAGCAGTCCCGGATGGTTGGGGGCCAACGTCCTGACTTTC.

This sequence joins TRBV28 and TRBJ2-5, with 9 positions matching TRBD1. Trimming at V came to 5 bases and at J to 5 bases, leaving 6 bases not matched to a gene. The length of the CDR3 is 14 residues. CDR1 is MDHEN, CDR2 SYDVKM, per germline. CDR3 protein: CASSLQGAWETQYF. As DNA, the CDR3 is TGTGCCAGCAGTCTACAGGGGGCGTGGGAGACCCAGTACTTC.

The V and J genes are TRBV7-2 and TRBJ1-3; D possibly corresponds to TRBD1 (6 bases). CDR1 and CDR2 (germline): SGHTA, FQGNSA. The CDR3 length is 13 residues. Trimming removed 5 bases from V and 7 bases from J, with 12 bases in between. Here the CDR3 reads CASSNQGRNTIYF. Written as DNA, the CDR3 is TGTGCCAGCAGCAACCAGGGGAGGAACACCATATATTTT.

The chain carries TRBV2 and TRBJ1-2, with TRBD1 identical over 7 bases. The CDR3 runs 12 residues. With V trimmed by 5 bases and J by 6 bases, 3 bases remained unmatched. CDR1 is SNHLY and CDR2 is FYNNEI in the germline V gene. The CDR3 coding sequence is TGTGCCAGCAGTCGACAGGGAGATGGCTACACCTTC. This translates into CASSRQGDGYTF.